Sequencing of this TCR beta chain was carried out in a study of regulatory T cells in long-lasting Graves disease. In the study overall: Newly diagnosed Graves' patients had taken antithyroid drugs under 3 months. Study-wide results and limits: TCR diversity in persistent Graves' patients was below that of newly diagnosed ones.

V lost 1 base, J lost 7 bases, and 6 bases stayed unmatched. The CDR3 is 13 residues long. Germline V lookup: CDR1 GTSNPN, CDR2 SVGIG (reference sequence). Libraries of TCR beta came from iRepertoire HTBI primers plus Arm-PCR of CDR3 regions. Via MiXCR, TCRdb re-called the multiplex PCR reads, giving one row per CDR3 protein. Of roughly 610,000 distinct CDR3 sequences in the sample, roughly 16% are singletons; the top ten hold 18%. Time point reported: newly diagnosed GD, antithyroid drugs for less than 3 months. RNA from PBMCs was the source of the TCR library. Comment on this clonotype: Its target is unknown.

The same sample was also studied in work on T cells in Graves' hyperthyroidism and ophthalmopathy. That source reports: For Graves' hyperthyroidism to be stable, ophthalmopathy could not progress within 18 months.

The sequencing used peripheral blood mononuclear cells (PBMCs), collected at new diagnosis, from a patient treated with antithyroid drugs. The TCR originated in a woman aged 25 to 39 with Graves disease. This chain connects TRBV30 to TRBJ2-7; 8 positions match TRBD2. The CDR3 coding sequence is TGTGCCTGGAGTGCGGCGGGAGGTTGGGAGCAGTACTTC. Protein: CAWSAAGGWEQYF.